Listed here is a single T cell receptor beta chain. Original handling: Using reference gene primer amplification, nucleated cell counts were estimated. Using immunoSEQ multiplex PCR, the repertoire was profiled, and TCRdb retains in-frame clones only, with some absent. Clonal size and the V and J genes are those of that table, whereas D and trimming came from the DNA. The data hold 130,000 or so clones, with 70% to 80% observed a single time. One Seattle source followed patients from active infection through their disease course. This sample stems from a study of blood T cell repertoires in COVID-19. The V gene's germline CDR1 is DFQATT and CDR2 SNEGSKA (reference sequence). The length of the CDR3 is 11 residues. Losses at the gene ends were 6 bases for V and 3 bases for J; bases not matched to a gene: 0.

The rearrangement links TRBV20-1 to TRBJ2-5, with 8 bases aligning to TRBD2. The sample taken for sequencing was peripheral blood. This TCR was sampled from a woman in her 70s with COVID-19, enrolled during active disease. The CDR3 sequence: CSAAGEETQYF. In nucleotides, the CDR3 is TGCAGTGCAGCGGGGGAAGAGACCCAGTACTTC.